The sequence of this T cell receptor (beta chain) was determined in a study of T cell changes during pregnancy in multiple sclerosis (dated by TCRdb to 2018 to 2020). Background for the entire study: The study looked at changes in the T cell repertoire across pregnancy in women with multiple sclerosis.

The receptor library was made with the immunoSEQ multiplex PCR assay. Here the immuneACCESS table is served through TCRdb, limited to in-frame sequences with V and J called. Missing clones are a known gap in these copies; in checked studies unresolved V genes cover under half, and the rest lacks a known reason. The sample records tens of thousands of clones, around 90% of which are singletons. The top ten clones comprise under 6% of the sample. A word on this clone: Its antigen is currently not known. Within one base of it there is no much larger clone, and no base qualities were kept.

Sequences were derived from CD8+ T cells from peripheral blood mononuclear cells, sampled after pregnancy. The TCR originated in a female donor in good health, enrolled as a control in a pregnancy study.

The DNA sequence follows: TGCGCCAGCAGCCAAGTCTGGAGAAACAATGAGCAGTTCTTC. The resulting protein is CASSQVWRNNEQFF. The rearranged segments are TRBV4-3 and TRBJ2-1, with the D gene call left open. Looking up the germline V gene yields CDR1 LGHNA and CDR2 YSLEER. The junction carries 9 bases between V and J, which are trimmed by 1 base and 5 bases respectively. The CDR3 has 14 amino acids, counting the end cysteine and phenylalanine. Just CDR3 DNA is preserved here, 42 bases in frame from base 1.